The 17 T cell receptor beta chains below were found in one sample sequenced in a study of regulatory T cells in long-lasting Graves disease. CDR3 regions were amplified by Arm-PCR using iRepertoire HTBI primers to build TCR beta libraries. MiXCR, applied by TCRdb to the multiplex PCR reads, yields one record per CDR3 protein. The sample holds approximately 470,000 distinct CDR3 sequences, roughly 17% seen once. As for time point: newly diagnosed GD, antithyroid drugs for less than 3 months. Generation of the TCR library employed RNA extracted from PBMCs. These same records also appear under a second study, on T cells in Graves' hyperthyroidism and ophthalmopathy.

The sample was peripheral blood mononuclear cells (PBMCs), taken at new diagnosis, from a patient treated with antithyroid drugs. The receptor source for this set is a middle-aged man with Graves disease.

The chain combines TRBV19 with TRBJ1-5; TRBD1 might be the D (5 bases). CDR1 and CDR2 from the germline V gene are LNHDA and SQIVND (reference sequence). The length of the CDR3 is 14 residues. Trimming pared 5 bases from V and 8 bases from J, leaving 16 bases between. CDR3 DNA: TGTGCCAGTAGTCCCACGGGCAGGGATGAGCCCCAGCATTTT. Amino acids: CASSPTGRDEPQHF. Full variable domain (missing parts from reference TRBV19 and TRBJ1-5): DGGITQSPKYLFRKEGQNVTLSCEQNLNHDAMYWYRQDPGQGLRLIYYSQIVNDFQKGDIAEGYSVSREKKESFPLTVTSAQKNPTAFYLCASSPTGRDEPQHFGDGTRLSIL.

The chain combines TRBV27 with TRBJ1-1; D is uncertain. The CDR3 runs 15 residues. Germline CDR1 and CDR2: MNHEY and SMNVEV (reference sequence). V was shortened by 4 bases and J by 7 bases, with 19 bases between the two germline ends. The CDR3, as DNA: TGTGCCAGCAGTTCCCTACAGTCACATCCCTTTGAAGCTTTCTTT. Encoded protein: CASSSLQSHPFEAFF.

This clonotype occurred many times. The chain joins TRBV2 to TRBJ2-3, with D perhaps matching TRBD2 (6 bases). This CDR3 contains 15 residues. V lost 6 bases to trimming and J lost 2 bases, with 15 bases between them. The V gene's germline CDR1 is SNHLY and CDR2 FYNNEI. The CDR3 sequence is CASRDIADYTDTQYF. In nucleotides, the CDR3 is TGTGCCAGCAGAGACATAGCGGATTACACAGATACGCAGTATTTT.

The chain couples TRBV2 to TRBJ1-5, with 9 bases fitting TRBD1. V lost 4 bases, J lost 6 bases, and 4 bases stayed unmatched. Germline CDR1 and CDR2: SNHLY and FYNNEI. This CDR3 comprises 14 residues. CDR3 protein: CASSVEDRGQPQHF. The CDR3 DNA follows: TGTGCCAGCAGTGTTGAGGACAGGGGTCAGCCCCAGCATTTT. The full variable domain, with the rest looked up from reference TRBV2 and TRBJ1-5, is EPEVTQTPSHQVTQMGQEVILRCVPISNHLYFYWYRQILGQKVEFLVSFYNNEISEKSEIFDDQFSVERPDGSNFTLKIRSTKLEDSAMYFCASSVEDRGQPQHFGDGTRLSIL.

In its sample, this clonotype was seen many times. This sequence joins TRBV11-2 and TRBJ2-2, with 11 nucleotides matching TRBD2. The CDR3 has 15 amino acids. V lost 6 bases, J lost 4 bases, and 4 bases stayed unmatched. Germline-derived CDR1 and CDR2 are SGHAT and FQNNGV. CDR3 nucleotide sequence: TGTGCCAGCAGATATACTAGCGGGAGCACCGGGGAGCTGTTTTTT. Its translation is CASRYTSGSTGELFF.

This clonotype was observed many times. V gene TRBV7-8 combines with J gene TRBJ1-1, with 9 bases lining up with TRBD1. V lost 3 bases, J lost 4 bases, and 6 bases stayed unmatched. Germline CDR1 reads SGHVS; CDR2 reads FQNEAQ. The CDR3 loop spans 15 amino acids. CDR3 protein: CASSFGGQGTTEAFF. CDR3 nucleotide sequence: TGTGCCAGCAGCTTTGGCGGACAGGGGACCACTGAAGCTTTCTTT.

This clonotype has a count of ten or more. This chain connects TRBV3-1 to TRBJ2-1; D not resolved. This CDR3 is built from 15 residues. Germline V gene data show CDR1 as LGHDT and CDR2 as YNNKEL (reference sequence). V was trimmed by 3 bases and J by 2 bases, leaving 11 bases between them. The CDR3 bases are TGTGCCAGCAGCCAGCCCATAAGGGCCTACAATGAGCAGTTCTTC. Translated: CASSQPIRAYNEQFF.

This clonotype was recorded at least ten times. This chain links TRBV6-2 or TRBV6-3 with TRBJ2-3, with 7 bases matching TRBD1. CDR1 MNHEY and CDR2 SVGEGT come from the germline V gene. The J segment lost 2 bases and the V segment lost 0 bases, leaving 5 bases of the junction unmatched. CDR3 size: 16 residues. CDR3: CASSYSTGRHTDTQYF. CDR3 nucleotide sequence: TGTGCCAGCAGTTACTCGACAGGGAGACACACAGATACGCAGTATTTT.

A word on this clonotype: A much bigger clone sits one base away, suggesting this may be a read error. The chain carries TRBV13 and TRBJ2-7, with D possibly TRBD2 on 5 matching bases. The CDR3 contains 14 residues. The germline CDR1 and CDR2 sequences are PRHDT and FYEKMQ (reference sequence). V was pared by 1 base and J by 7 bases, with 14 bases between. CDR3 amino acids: CASSLAGRVNEQYF. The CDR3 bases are TGTGCCAGCAGCTTAGCGGGAAGGGTCAATGAGCAGTACTTC. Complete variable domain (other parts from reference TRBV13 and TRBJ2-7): AAGVIQSPRHLIKEKRETATLKCYPIPRHDTVYWYQQGPGQDPQFLISFYEKMQSDKGSIPDRFSAQQFSDYHSELNMSSLELGDSALYFCASSLAGRVNEQYFGPGTRLTVT.

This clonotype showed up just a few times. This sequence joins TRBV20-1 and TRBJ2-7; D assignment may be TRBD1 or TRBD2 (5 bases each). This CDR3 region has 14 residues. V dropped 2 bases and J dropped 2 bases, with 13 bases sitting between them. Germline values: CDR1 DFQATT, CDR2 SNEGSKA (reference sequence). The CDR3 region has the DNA TGCAGTGCTAGACCCGGGACCAACGCCTACGAGCAGTACTTC. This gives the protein CSARPGTNAYEQYF.

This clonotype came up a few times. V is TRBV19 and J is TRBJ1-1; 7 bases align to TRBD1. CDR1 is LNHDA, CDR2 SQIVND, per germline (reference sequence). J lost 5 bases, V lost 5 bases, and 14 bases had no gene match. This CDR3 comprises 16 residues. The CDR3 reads CASSPTLTGRRTEAFF. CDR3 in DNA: TGTGCCAGTAGTCCTACCCTGACAGGGAGGAGGACTGAAGCTTTCTTT.

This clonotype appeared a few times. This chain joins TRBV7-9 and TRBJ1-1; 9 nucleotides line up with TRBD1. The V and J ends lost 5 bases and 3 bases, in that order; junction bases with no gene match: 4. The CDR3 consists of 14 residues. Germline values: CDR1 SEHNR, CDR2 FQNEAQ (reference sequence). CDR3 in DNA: TGTGCCAGCAGCACCCGGGACAGGGACACTGAAGCTTTCTTT. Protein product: CASSTRDRDTEAFF.

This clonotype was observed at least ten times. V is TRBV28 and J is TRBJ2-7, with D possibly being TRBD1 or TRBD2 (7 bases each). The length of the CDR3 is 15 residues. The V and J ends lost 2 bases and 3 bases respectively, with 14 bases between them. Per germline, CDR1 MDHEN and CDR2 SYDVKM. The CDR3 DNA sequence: TGTGCCAGCAGTTTAGGGGGCAGGGGGGGCTACGAGCAGTACTTC. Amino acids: CASSLGGRGGYEQYF.

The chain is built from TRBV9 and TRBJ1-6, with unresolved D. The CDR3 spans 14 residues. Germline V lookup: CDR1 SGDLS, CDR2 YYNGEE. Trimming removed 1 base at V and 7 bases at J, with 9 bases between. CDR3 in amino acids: CASSVQTKNSPLHF. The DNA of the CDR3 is TGTGCCAGCAGCGTACAGACCAAGAATTCACCCCTCCACTTT.

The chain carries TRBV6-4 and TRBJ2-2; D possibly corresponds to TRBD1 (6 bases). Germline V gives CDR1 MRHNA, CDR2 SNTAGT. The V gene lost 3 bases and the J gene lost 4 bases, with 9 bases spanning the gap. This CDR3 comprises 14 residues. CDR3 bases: TGTGCCAGCAGTGAGGACAGTTTCACCGGGGAGCTGTTTTTT. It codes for CASSEDSFTGELFF.

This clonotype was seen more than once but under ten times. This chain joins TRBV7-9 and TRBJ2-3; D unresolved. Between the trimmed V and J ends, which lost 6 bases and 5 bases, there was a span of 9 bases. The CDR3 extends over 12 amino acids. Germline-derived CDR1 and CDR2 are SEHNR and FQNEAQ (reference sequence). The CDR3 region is CASRSLGDTQYF. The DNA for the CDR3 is TGTGCCAGCAGGAGCTTGGGAGATACGCAGTATTTT.

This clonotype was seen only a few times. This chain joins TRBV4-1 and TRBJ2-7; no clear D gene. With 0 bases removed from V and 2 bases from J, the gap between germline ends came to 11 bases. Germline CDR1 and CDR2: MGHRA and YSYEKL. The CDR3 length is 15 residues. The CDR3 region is CASSQDVSGAYEQYF. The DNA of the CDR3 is TGCGCCAGCAGCCAAGATGTGTCGGGTGCCTACGAGCAGTACTTC.